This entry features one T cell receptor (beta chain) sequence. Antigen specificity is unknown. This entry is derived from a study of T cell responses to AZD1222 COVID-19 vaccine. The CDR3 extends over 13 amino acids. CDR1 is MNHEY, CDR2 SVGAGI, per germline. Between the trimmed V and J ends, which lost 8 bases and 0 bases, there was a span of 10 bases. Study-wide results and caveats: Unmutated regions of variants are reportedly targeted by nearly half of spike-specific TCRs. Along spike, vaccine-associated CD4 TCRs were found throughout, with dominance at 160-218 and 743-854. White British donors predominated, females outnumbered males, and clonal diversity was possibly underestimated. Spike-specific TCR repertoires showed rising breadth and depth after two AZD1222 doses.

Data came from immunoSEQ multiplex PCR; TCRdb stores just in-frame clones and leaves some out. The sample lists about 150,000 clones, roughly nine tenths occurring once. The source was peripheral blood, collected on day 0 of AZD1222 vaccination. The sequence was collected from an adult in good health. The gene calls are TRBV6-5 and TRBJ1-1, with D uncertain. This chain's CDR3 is CASRPAMNTEAFF. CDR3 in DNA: TGTGCCAGCCGGCCAGCGATGAACACTGAAGCTTTCTTT.